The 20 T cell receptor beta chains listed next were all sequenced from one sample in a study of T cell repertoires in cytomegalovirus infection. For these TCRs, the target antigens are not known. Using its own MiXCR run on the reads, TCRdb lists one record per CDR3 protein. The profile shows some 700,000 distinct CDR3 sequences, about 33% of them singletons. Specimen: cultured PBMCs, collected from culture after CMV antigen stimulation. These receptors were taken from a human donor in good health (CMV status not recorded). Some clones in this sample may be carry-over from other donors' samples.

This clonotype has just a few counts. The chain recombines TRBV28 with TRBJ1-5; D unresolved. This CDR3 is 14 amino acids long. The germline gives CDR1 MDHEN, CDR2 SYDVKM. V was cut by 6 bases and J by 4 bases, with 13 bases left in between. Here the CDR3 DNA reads TGTGCCAGCAGCCTCATTATAGCAAATCAGCCCCAGCATTTT. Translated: CASSLIIANQPQHF.

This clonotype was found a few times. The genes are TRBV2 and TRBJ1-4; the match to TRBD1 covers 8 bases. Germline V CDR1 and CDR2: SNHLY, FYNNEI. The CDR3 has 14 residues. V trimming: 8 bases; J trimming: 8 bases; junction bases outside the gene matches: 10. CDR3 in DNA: TGTGCCAGCTGGGGACAGGCCGGAGGAGAAAAACTGTTTTTT. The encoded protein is CASWGQAGGEKLFF. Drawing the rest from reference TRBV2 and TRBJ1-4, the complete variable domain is EPEVTQTPSHQVTQMGQEVILRCVPISNHLYFYWYRQILGQKVEFLVSFYNNEISEKSEIFDDQFSVERPDGSNFTLKIRSTKLEDSAMYFCASWGQAGGEKLFFGSGTQLSVL.

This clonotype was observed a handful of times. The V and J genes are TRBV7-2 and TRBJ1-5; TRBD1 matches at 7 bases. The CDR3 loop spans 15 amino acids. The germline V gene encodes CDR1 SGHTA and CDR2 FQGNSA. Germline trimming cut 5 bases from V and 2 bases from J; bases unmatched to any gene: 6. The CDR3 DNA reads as TGTGCCAGCAGCACGACAGGGTTTGGCAATCAGCCCCAGCATTTT. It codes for CASSTTGFGNQPQHF.

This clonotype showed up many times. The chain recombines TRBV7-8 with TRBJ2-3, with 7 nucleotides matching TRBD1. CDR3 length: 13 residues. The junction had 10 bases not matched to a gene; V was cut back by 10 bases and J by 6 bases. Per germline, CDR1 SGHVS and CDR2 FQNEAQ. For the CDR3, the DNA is TGTGCCACGACAGGGCTGGCCAGGGATACGCAGTATTTT. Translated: CATTGLARDTQYF.

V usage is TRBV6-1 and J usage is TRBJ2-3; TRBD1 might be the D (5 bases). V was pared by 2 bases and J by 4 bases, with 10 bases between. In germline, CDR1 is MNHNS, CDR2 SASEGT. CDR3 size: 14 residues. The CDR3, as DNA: TGTGCCAGCAGTGAACGCTGGGGCGCAGATACGCAGTATTTT. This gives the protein CASSERWGADTQYF.

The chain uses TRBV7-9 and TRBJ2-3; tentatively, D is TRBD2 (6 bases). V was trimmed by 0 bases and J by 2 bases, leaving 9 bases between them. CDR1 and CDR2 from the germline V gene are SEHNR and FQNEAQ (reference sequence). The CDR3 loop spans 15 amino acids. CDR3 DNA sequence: TGTGCCAGCAGCTTAGCGGGACTCATCACAGATACGCAGTATTTT. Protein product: CASSLAGLITDTQYF.

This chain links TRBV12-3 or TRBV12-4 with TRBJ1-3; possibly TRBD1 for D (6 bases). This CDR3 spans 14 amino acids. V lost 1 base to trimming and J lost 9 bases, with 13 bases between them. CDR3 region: CASSLVGQTATIYF. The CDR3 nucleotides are TGTGCCAGCAGTTTAGTCGGACAGACAGCCACCATATATTTT.

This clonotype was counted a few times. CDR3 coding DNA: TGTGCCAGCAGTGATCCATGGGTTCTAGCGGGAGTGGGTTCCTACAATGAGCAGTTCTTC. Encoded protein: CASSDPWVLAGVGSYNEQFF. The chain has TRBV27 and TRBJ2-1, with 10 bases aligning to TRBD2. Germline lookup yields CDR1 MNHEY and CDR2 SMNVEV (reference sequence). The CDR3 runs 20 residues. J was trimmed by 1 base and V by 5 bases; bases with no gene match: 17.

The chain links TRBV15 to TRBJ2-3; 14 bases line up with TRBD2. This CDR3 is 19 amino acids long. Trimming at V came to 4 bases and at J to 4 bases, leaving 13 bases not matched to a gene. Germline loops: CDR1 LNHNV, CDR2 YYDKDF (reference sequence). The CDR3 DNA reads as TGTGCCACCAGCATACAAGCCGGGACTAGCGGGAGTTCAGCAGATACGCAGTATTTT. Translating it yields CATSIQAGTSGSSADTQYF. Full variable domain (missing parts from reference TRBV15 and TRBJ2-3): DAMVIQNPRYQVTQFGKPVTLSCSQTLNHNVMYWYQQKSSQAPKLLFHYYDKDFNNEADTPDNFQSRRPNTSFCFLDIRSPGLGDTAMYLCATSIQAGTSGSSADTQYFGPGTRLTVL.

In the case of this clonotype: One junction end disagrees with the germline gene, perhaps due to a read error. For the CDR3, the DNA is TGTGCCATCAGTGATGGTGTACCAATGGACCTAGAGTTT. Protein sequence: CAISDGVPMDLEF. The rearrangement uses TRBV10-3 and TRBJ1-3; D not resolved. Germline-derived CDR1 and CDR2 are ENHRY and SYGVKD. This CDR3 comprises 13 residues.

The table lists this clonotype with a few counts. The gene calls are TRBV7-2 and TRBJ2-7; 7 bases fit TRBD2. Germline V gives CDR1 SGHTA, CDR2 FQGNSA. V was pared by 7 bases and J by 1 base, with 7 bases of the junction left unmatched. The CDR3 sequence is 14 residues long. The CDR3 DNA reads TGTGCCAGCAAGACTAGCCGTTATTCCTACGAGCAGTACTTC. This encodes CASKTSRYSYEQYF.

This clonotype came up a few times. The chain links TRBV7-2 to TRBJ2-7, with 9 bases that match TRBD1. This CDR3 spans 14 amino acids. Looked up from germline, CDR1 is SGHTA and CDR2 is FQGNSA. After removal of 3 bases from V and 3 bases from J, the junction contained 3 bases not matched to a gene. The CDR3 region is CASSLDRGNYEQYF. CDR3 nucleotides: TGTGCCAGCAGCTTGGACAGGGGAAACTACGAGCAGTACTTC.

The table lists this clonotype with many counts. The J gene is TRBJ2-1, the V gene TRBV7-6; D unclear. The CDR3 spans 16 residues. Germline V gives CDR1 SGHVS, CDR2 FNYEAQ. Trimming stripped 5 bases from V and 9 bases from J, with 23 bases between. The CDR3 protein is CASSPTRPPAGGEQFF. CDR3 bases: TGTGCCAGCAGCCCTACGCGGCCTCCCGCTGGCGGTGAGCAGTTCTTC.

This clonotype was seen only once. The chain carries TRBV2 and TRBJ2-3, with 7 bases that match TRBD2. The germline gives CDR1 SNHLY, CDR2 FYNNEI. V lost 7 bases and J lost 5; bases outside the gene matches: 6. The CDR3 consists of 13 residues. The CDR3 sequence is CASTGGLEDTQYF. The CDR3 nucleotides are TGTGCCAGCACCGGGGGGTTAGAAGATACGCAGTATTTT.

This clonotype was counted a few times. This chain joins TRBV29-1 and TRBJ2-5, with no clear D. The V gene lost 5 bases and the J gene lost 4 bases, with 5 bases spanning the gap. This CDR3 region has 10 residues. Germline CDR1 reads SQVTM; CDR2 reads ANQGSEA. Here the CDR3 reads CSVSTETQYF. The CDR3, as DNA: TGCAGCGTTTCCACAGAGACCCAGTACTTC.

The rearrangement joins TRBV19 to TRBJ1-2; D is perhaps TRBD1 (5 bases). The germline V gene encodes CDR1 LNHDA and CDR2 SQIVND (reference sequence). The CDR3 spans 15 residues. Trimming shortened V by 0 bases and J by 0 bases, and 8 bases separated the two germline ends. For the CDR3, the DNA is TGTGCCAGTAGTATAGAGGACAAGACTAACTATGGCTACACCTTC. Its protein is CASSIEDKTNYGYTF.

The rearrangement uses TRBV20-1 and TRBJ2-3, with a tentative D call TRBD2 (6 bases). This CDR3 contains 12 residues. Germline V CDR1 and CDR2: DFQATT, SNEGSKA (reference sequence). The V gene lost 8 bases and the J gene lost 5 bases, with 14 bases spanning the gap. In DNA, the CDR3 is TGCAGTACCGCCTCGGGGGAAGATACGCAGTATTTT. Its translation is CSTASGEDTQYF.

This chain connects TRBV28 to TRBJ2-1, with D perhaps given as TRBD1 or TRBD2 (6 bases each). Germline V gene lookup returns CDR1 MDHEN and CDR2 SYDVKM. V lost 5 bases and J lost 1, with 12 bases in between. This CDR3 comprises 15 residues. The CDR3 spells CASSVRGASYNEQFF. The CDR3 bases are TGTGCCAGCAGTGTAAGGGGGGCTTCCTACAATGAGCAGTTCTTC.

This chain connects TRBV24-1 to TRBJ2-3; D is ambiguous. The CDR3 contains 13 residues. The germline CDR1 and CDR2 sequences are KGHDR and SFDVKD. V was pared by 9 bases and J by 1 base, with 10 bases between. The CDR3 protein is CATQGDRTDTQYF. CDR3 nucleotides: TGTGCCACCCAAGGAGACCGCACAGATACGCAGTATTTT.

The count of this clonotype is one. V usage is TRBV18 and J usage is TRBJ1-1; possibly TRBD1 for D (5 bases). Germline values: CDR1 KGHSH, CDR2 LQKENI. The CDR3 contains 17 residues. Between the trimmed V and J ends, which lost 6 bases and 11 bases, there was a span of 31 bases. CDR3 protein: CASSGAQLASVAGGAFF. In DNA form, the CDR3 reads TGTGCCAGCTCCGGGGCGCAGCTTGCTTCAGTAGCGGGGGGGGCTTTCTTT.